These 5 T cell receptor beta chains were sequenced from one sample in a study of CD8 T cells in ankylosing spondylitis. General study points: Characteristic of ankylosing spondylitis blood, it appeared, was a TCR beta motif comprising roughly 8 highly homologous variants.

TCRdb processed the 5' RACE reads anew with MiXCR; each CDR3 protein has one entry. The sample holds hundreds of thousands of distinct CDR3 sequences, around 11% seen once. No antigens are known for them. What was sequenced was blood, either unsorted or a sorted T cell fraction (not recorded which). These receptors all come from a male donor with ankylosing spondylitis.

The V gene is TRBV9, the J gene TRBJ2-3; D perhaps matches TRBD2 (5 bases). V lost 0 bases and J lost 3, with 11 bases in between. This CDR3 comprises 15 residues. Looked up from germline, CDR1 is SGDLS and CDR2 is YYNGEE. The CDR3 bases are TGTGCCAGCAGCGTAGGGACTGTACTTACAGATACGCAGTATTTT. Translating gives CASSVGTVLTDTQYF.

The V gene is TRBV7-6, the J gene TRBJ2-1, with 11 bases that match TRBD2. After removal of 1 base from V and 5 bases from J, the junction contained 4 bases not matched to a gene. Looked up from germline, CDR1 is SGHVS and CDR2 is FNYEAQ. CDR3 length: 16 amino acids. Here the CDR3 DNA reads TGTGCCAGCAGCTTAGTCTCTAGCGGGGGGAACAATGAGCAGTTCTTC. Translating gives CASSLVSSGGNNEQFF.

This clonotype was recorded at least ten times. The chain recombines TRBV27 with TRBJ2-7, with TRBD2 as a possible D gene (5 bases). Trimming removed 2 bases from V and 4 bases from J, with 21 bases in between. The germline CDR1 and CDR2 sequences are MNHEY and SMNVEV (reference sequence). The length of the CDR3 is 17 residues. The CDR3 DNA follows: TGTGCCAGCAGTTTAGTTGGGAGCTCTGACTTCTTTTACGAGCAGTACTTC. Translated: CASSLVGSSDFFYEQYF.

In its sample, this clonotype was seen a few times. The rearrangement joins TRBV5-1 to TRBJ2-3; weak D call: TRBD1 (6 bases). CDR1 and CDR2 (germline): SGHRS, YFSETQ. The CDR3 extends over 15 amino acids. V gave up 4 bases and J gave up 0 bases, with 12 bases separating them. In DNA form, the CDR3 reads TGCGCCAGCAGCGAAGGGACAACAAGCACAGATACGCAGTATTTT. This encodes CASSEGTTSTDTQYF.

V is TRBV6-1 and J is TRBJ2-2; no definite D call. V lost 3 bases, J lost 3 bases, and 5 bases lay in between. The length of the CDR3 is 13 residues. CDR1 and CDR2 (germline): MNHNS, SASEGT. CDR3 residues: CASSEIHTGELFF. CDR3 in DNA: TGTGCCAGCAGTGAGATCCACACCGGGGAGCTGTTTTTT.